This TCR beta chain was identified in a study of T-cell memory formation after mild COVID-19 (dated by TCRdb to the early 2020s). Some background on the complete study: Most TCR sequence clusters were specific to one of the two donors. Two young, previously healthy adult volunteers, one female and one male, were included in the cohort. In a couple of donors, T-cell clones that expanded and contracted after mild COVID-19 were tracked by sequencing TCRalpha and TCRbeta repertoires over time.

V gives up 2 bases and J gives up 2 bases, and the segment between their germline ends measures 10 bases. Via the germline V gene, CDR1 is KGHSH and CDR2 LQKENI. The CDR3, from cysteine to phenylalanine, totals 15 residues. Only the CDR3 DNA is retained, 45 bases long and in frame from the first base. Sequenced using an Illumina NovaSeq 6000. TCRalpha and TCRbeta cDNA libraries were built by 5'RACE with constant-segment primers, adding sample barcodes and unique molecular identifiers. RNA was extracted from every sample with Trizol reagent. Libraries were amplified in two PCR steps, with a second sample barcode and Illumina TruSeq adapters added in the second step. Sequencing of libraries was performed on an Illumina NovaSeq with 2 x 150 bp paired-end reads. The study's own analysis went as follows. The reads were demultiplexed and collapsed into UMI-guided consensus sequences using migec v1.2.7. Using mixcr v2.1.11, the UMI consensuses were aligned to TRA and TRB V and J templates and assembled into clonotypes. A clonotype was counted as expanded or contracted only if both edgeR and NoisET called the change significant, with noise models trained on biological replicates. For edgeR calls, the cutoffs were a false discovery rate-adjusted p below 0.01 and a log2 fold-change threshold of 1. As an exploratory analysis of dynamics, max-normalized trajectories of the 1000 most abundant clonotypes were examined by PCA with hierarchical clustering. Each responding clone was given a CD4 or CD8 phenotype based on the CD4+ and CD8+ repertoires, which had been sequenced separately. The raw public data were reprocessed by TCRdb itself: fastp quality trimming at Q25, MiXCR clonotype calling, in-frame beta chains only. Each CDR3 protein appears once, grouped with its most common genes and DNA. For this entry, the V and J calls and clone size follow TCRdb and not the study's own pipeline. In this sample the table shows hundreds of thousands of distinct CDR3 sequences, 20% to 30% of which occur a single time. The ten largest make up about an eighth of the sample.

Here is what the overall study found, with its caveats: Only two mild cases were covered in the study, and larger cohorts including severe cases with pre-infection samples were considered necessary. Some responding clones were detected in pre-infection memory, suggesting pre-existing cross-reactive memory T cells joined the SARS-CoV-2 response. Whether the second-wave clones peaking on day 37 were SARS-CoV-2 specific was not confirmed. Clones contracting from day 15 to 85 had balanced CD4/CD8 phenotypes, while a second wave expanding from day 15 to 37 was biased towards CD4+. Contracting CD4+ clones were located mainly in the CM and EM memory subsets, whereas CD8+ clones were found to be enriched in EMRA.

This clonotype has only a few counts. This clone's antigen is unknown. Per-base quality was not reported, and no clone a single base away is much larger than it. Ficoll-Paque density gradient centrifugation was the method used to isolate PBMCs. Sequenced input: PBMCs or a T cell subset sorted from them (not recorded which). The rearranged segments are TRBV18 and TRBJ2-1, with TRBD2 tentatively as D gene (6 bases match). This clonotype was obtained from an adult woman who had mild COVID-19 (a few samples of this study predate the infection). The sample titles of this study are shuffled in the database, so cell type and time point are left out; the donor was told from shared clones. DNA sequence: TGTGCCAGCTCACCAAATCGGGGGACCTACAATGAGCAGTTCTTC. The resulting protein is CASSPNRGTYNEQFF.